This entry lists 11 T cell receptor beta chains sequenced from one sample in a study of vaccination and CD4 T cells after COVID-19. These receptors lack a known antigen. Treatment given: roughly ten-day PBMC culture with coronavirus spike peptide pools or control peptides (ViraFEST assay). Cultured CD4+ T-cell DNA underwent Oncomine TCR Beta short-read sequencing. TCRdb reprocessed the PCR reads with MiXCR, giving one entry per CDR3 protein. This table has approximately 20,000 distinct CDR3 sequences, 62% appearing once. Here the sequenced sample was CD4+ T cells from blood, cultured in vitro, taken before SARS-CoV-2 vaccination. The receptors originated from a human donor who received a COVID-19 vaccine.

The J gene is TRBJ2-4, the V gene TRBV18; D possibly uses TRBD1 or TRBD2 (5 bases each). The germline V gene has CDR1 KGHSH and CDR2 LQKENI. V shed 6 bases and J shed 0 bases, with 12 bases lying between them. This CDR3 contains 15 residues. CDR3 residues: CASSVGAQAKNIQYF. The CDR3 nucleotides are TGTGCCAGCTCCGTCGGGGCCCAAGCCAAAAACATTCAGTACTTC.

This clonotype came up a few times. The chain links TRBV6-1 to TRBJ2-1; 16 nucleotides line up with TRBD2. The CDR3 covers 16 residues. Germline CDR1 is MNHNS and CDR2 is SASEGT. V was clipped by 5 bases and J by 9 bases; unmatched bases: 7. CDR3 residues: CASSQQGLAGGREQFF. CDR3 nucleotides: TGTGCCAGCAGTCAACAGGGACTAGCGGGGGGGCGTGAGCAGTTCTTC.

The V and J genes are TRBV12-3 or TRBV12-4 and TRBJ1-6; 7 nucleotides align to TRBD1. Losses at the gene ends were 6 bases for V and 9 bases for J; bases not matched to a gene: 8. The CDR3 sequence is 14 residues long. The CDR3 DNA is TGTGCCAGCAGAACGACAGGGCCTACTTCACCCCTCCACTTT. Amino acid sequence: CASRTTGPTSPLHF.

The genes are TRBV30 and TRBJ2-2; D gene uncertain. The germline V gene encodes CDR1 GTSNPN and CDR2 SVGIG (reference sequence). The CDR3 totals 11 residues. Trimming removed 0 bases from V and 7 bases from J, with 3 bases in between. CDR3 in amino acids: CAWSVGGELFF. The CDR3 coding sequence is TGTGCCTGGAGTGTGGGCGGGGAGCTGTTTTTT.

The gene calls are TRBV7-3 and TRBJ2-7; maybe TRBD2 (6 bases). The DNA end is a closer match to TRBJ2-5, so the J assignment may be wrong. The CDR3 has 14 amino acids. The V gene's germline CDR1 is SGHTA and CDR2 FQGTGA. The CDR3 DNA is TGTGCCAGCAGCTTAAGGGGGGAATGGGAGACCCAGTACTTC. It specifies CASSLRGEWETQYF.

A few counts support this clonotype. V and J are TRBV6-1 and TRBJ2-3, with D possibly being TRBD1 (7 bases). There are 14 residues in the CDR3. The ends were cut back, 9 bases at V and 5 bases at J, with 18 bases in the middle. Per germline, CDR1 MNHNS and CDR2 SASEGT. CDR3 protein: CASESGGRRDTQYF. CDR3 in DNA: TGTGCCAGTGAGTCAGGGGGGAGACGAGATACGCAGTATTTT.

V is TRBV5-1 and J is TRBJ1-1; 8 bases match TRBD1. J lost 3 bases, V lost 4 bases, and 2 bases had no gene match. CDR3 length equals 13 residues. Germline CDR1 and CDR2: SGHRS and YFSETQ. CDR3 amino acids: CASSPQGDTEAFF. DNA for the CDR3: TGCGCCAGCAGCCCACAGGGGGACACTGAAGCTTTCTTT.

The chain couples TRBV6-1 to TRBJ2-3; TRBD1 matches 9 bases. The CDR3 has 15 residues. Trimming cost V 6 bases and J 4 bases; bases outside gene matches: 8. Per germline, CDR1 MNHNS and CDR2 SASEGT. The CDR3 DNA is TGTGCCAGCAGCGTTGGGACAGGGCAAGCAGATACGCAGTATTTT. Protein: CASSVGTGQADTQYF.

The chain joins TRBV5-8 to TRBJ2-5, with 11 bases that match TRBD2. The germline gives CDR1 SGHTS, CDR2 YDEGEE. The CDR3 is 15 amino acids. J lost 5 bases, V lost 2 bases, and 5 bases had no gene match. The DNA of the CDR3 is TGTGCCAGCAGCTTTAGCGGGGGGGCACCGGAGACCCAGTACTTC. Protein sequence: CASSFSGGAPETQYF.

The chain combines TRBV10-3 with TRBJ2-2; a possible D gene is TRBD2 (5 bases). V was trimmed by 0 bases and J by 14 bases, leaving 13 bases between them. This CDR3 is 13 amino acids long. Germline V CDR1 and CDR2: ENHRY, SYGVKD. The CDR3 is CAISESPDYPLFF. The CDR3 coding sequence is TGTGCCATCAGTGAGTCGCCCGACTACCCCCTGTTTTTT.

The rearrangement joins TRBV10-3 to TRBJ1-6; D perhaps matches TRBD1 (6 bases). The CDR3 contains 15 residues. The germline gives CDR1 ENHRY, CDR2 SYGVKD. Trimming took 2 bases from V and 9 from J, leaving 14 bases between them. The CDR3 DNA reads as TGTGCCATCAGTGAGGCGACAGGCCCAGGTTCACCCCTCCACTTT. This gives the protein CAISEATGPGSPLHF.